Following are 4 T cell receptor beta chains from one sample sequenced in a study of blood T cell repertoires in COVID-19. Clones were sequenced by immunoSEQ multiplex PCR, and TCRdb holds only the in-frame ones, with some missing. The data show fewer than 200,000 clones, around 87% seen once. Sequencing used peripheral blood. These receptors were taken from a man aged 35 to 55 with active or convalescent COVID-19.

V and J are TRBV18 and TRBJ1-6; D is unclear. The CDR3 is 14 residues long. CDR1 KGHSH and CDR2 LQKENI come from the germline V gene. The ends were cut back, 2 bases at V and 8 bases at J, with 10 bases in the middle. The CDR3 bases are TGTGCCAGCTCACCATCCCGCCGGGATTCACCCCTCCACTTT. It specifies CASSPSRRDSPLHF. Drawing the rest from reference TRBV18 and TRBJ1-6, the complete variable domain is NAGVMQNPRHLVRRRGQEARLRCSPMKGHSHVYWYRQLPEEGLKFMVYLQKENIIDESGMPKERFSAEFPKEGPSILRIQQVVRGDSAAYFCASSPSRRDSPLHFGNGTRLTVT.

V gene TRBV23-1 combines with J gene TRBJ2-3, with 7 bases lining up with TRBD2. TRBV23-1 is annotated as an ORF whose role is uncertain. The junction had 17 bases not matched to a gene; V was cut back by 11 bases and J by 0 bases. This CDR3 comprises 17 residues. The CDR3 nucleotides are TGCGCCGGAAGTTGGGGGGGTGCGGGTTTAAGCACAGATACGCAGTATTTT. Protein product: CAGSWGGAGLSTDTQYF.

The chain joins TRBV4-1 to TRBJ1-5, with D possibly TRBD1 on 6 matching bases. CDR1 is MGHRA and CDR2 is YSYEKL in the germline V gene. The CDR3 has 15 amino acids. The V end lost 0 bases, the J end lost 6 bases, and 12 bases lay between the germline ends. CDR3 protein: CASSQEWGGLQPQHF. The CDR3 coding sequence is TGCGCCAGCAGCCAAGAGTGGGGGGGCCTTCAGCCCCAGCATTTT.

V gene TRBV19 combines with J gene TRBJ1-6, with TRBD1 identical over 7 bases. Germline lookup yields CDR1 LNHDA and CDR2 SQIVND (reference sequence). Unmatched junction bases numbered 3, after V lost 2 bases and J lost 5 bases. This CDR3 comprises 15 residues. This CDR3 reads CASSIKTGNNSPLHF. DNA for the CDR3: TGTGCCAGTAGTATAAAGACAGGGAATAATTCACCCCTCCACTTT.